This passage covers 20 T cell receptor beta chains from one sample sequenced in a study of Graves' ophthalmopathy and Graves' hyperthyroidism. Amplifying from RNA transcripts, the study obtained TCR beta CDR3 regions. Investigators did first-round RT-PCR with HTBI primers, then second-round multiplex PCR. TCRdb independently ran MiXCR on the multiplex PCR reads; one entry per CDR3 protein. The data hold a few hundred thousand distinct CDR3 sequences, with 39% observed a single time. Material: peripheral blood or thyroid tissue (not recorded which). The receptors derive from an adult man with Graves' hyperthyroidism.

This clonotype was detected ten times or more. J is TRBJ2-7 and V is TRBV25-1; D unresolved. CDR1 is MGHDK and CDR2 is SYGVNS in the germline V gene. This CDR3 has 13 residues. The V and J ends lost 3 bases and 7 bases respectively, with 13 bases between them. CDR3 amino acids: CASSDPNVWEQYF. As DNA, the CDR3 is TGTGCCAGCAGTGACCCCAACGTATGGGAGCAGTACTTC.

This sequence joins TRBV7-9 and TRBJ2-6; a possible D gene is TRBD1 (6 bases). V was pared by 5 bases and J by 0 bases, with 14 bases between. The CDR3 is 17 amino acids. Germline CDR1 reads SEHNR; CDR2 reads FQNEAQ (reference sequence). This CDR3 reads CASSGIRTASGANVLTF. CDR3 DNA sequence: TGTGCCAGCAGCGGAATTCGGACAGCCTCTGGGGCCAACGTCCTGACTTTC.

This clonotype was detected many times. This chain links TRBV4-2 with TRBJ1-5, with TRBD1 matching over 9 bases. The V gene's germline CDR1 is LGHNA and CDR2 YNFKEQ. J was trimmed by 6 bases and V by 0 bases; bases with no gene match: 6. This CDR3 contains 16 residues. CDR3 amino acids: CASSQDGGQGGQPQHF. The CDR3 region has the DNA TGTGCCAGCAGCCAAGACGGGGGACAGGGAGGTCAGCCCCAGCATTTT.

V usage is TRBV7-4 and J usage is TRBJ1-6, with TRBD1 matching over 10 bases. This CDR3 is built from 15 residues. CDR1 is SGHVT and CDR2 is SQSDAQ in the germline V gene. Unmatched junction bases numbered 7, after V lost 5 bases and J lost 9 bases. CDR3 amino acids: CASSLGWDRGSPLHF. CDR3 DNA sequence: TGTGCCAGCAGCCTGGGGTGGGACAGGGGTTCACCCCTCCACTTT.

There are many counts of this clonotype. The V and J genes are TRBV29-1 and TRBJ2-6; D gene uncertain. The V end was cut by 0 bases, the J end by 2 bases, with 17 bases between. The CDR3 sequence is 18 residues long. Per germline, CDR1 SQVTM and CDR2 ANQGSEA. CDR3 sequence (DNA): TGCAGCGTTGAAGATCATCAGGTAGGCCCCGCTGGGGCCAACGTCCTGACTTTC. It yields the protein CSVEDHQVGPAGANVLTF.

The chain is built from TRBV7-9 and TRBJ1-4; 8 bases agree with TRBD1. V shed 5 bases, J shed 6 bases, and the junction held 8 bases outside the gene matches. Germline V lookup: CDR1 SEHNR, CDR2 FQNEAQ (reference sequence). This CDR3 is 15 amino acids long. The CDR3 bases are TGTGCCAGCAGCATCGCGACAGGGGAGGATGAAAAACTGTTTTTT. This translates into CASSIATGEDEKLFF.

Many counts were recorded for this clonotype. This chain uses TRBV29-1 with TRBJ1-2, with TRBD1 matching over 8 bases. The CDR3 is made up of 13 amino acids. The V gene end was trimmed by 4 bases and the J gene end by 8 bases; junction bases not matched to a gene: 9. From germline, CDR1 is SQVTM and CDR2 ANQGSEA. The CDR3 nucleotides read TGCAGCGTTGTGAGGCAGGGGGCACGAGGCTACACCTTC. Encoded protein: CSVVRQGARGYTF.

Of note for this clonotype: One end of the junction is discordant with germline, which a read error may explain. The chain links TRBV10-3 to TRBJ2-5; 12 bases align to TRBD2. The CDR3 spans 17 residues. In germline, CDR1 is ENHRY, CDR2 SYGVKD. The CDR3 region has the DNA TGTGCCAGCAGTTCCTCTAGCGGGGGGGCGGGTAGAGAGACCCAGTACTTC. Residues: CASSSSSGGAGRETQYF.

Many counts were recorded for this clonotype. The rearrangement uses TRBV11-2 and TRBJ1-1; a weak D match, TRBD1 (6 bases). V shed 5 bases and J shed 3 bases, with 10 bases lying between them. The germline V gene has CDR1 SGHAT and CDR2 FQNNGV. The CDR3 is made up of 13 amino acids. The CDR3 DNA is TGTGCCAGCAGCCCGTGGACAGACACTGAAGCTTTCTTT. Translated, it gives CASSPWTDTEAFF.

This clonotype was counted at least ten times. The V call is TRBV29-1, the J call TRBJ2-7; D is perhaps TRBD1 or TRBD2 (5 bases each). Trimming stripped 1 base from V and 2 bases from J, with 9 bases between. The germline gives CDR1 SQVTM, CDR2 ANQGSEA. The CDR3 consists of 13 residues. CDR3 residues: CSVEGGVTYEQYF. CDR3 bases: TGCAGCGTTGAAGGAGGGGTAACCTACGAGCAGTACTTC.

This chain connects TRBV5-1 to TRBJ1-1, with unresolved D. The V gene's germline CDR1 is SGHRS and CDR2 YFSETQ. Between the trimmed V and J ends, which lost 0 bases and 1 base, there was a span of 16 bases. There are 17 residues in the CDR3. CDR3 sequence reads: CASSLAEQWWENTEAFF. DNA of the CDR3: TGCGCCAGCAGCTTGGCGGAACAATGGTGGGAGAACACTGAAGCTTTCTTT.

This clonotype was recorded at least ten times. The CDR3 is CASSLIADTGELFF. CDR3 nucleotide sequence: TGCGCCAGCAGCTTGATAGCGGACACCGGGGAGCTGTTTTTT. The chain couples TRBV5-1 to TRBJ2-2; weak D call: TRBD2 (6 bases). This CDR3 contains 14 residues. CDR1 and CDR2 (germline): SGHRS, YFSETQ. The V end lost 1 base, the J end lost 3 bases, and 7 bases lay between the germline ends.

This chain connects TRBV7-9 to TRBJ2-7; 11 bases are a match to TRBD1. CDR1 is SEHNR, CDR2 FQNEAQ, per germline (reference sequence). V was clipped by 7 bases and J by 4 bases; unmatched bases: 6. This CDR3 comprises 14 residues. The CDR3 region is CASTRGQGAYEQYF. CDR3 nucleotide sequence: TGTGCCAGCACCCGAGGACAGGGGGCGTACGAGCAGTACTTC.

V usage is TRBV10-2 and J usage is TRBJ1-3; tentative D call: TRBD1 (6 bases). The CDR3 consists of 16 residues. V lost 6 bases to trimming and J lost 4 bases, with 19 bases between them. The germline gives CDR1 WSHSY, CDR2 SAAADI. CDR3 sequence (DNA): TGCGCCAGCAGCACACAGGGACCTCCGGCGGGAAACACCATATATTTT. This sequence encodes CASSTQGPPAGNTIYF.

This clonotype was recorded at least ten times. V gene TRBV9 combines with J gene TRBJ2-5; 7 bases are a match to TRBD1. With 4 bases clipped from V and 3 bases from J, the junction kept 6 bases outside the gene matches. Germline V gives CDR1 SGDLS, CDR2 YYNGEE. The CDR3 has 14 amino acids. CDR3 residues: CASSPRDRKETQYF. Written as DNA, the CDR3 is TGTGCCAGCAGCCCCAGGGACAGAAAAGAGACCCAGTACTTC.

This clonotype was recorded at least ten times. The genes are TRBV20-1 and TRBJ1-6; tentative D call: TRBD1 (6 bases). Germline V gene data show CDR1 as DFQATT and CDR2 as SNEGSKA (reference sequence). This CDR3 region has 15 residues. Trimming took off 1 base at V and 7 bases at J, with 14 bases between the two ends. CDR3 loop: CSARVSGGLNSPLHF. The CDR3 DNA reads as TGCAGTGCTAGAGTGTCCGGGGGGCTCAATTCACCCCTCCACTTT.

This clonotype has a count of ten or more. The chain has TRBV29-1 and TRBJ2-7; D not resolved. This CDR3 has 13 residues. Germline V gene sequence: CDR1 SQVTM, CDR2 ANQGSEA. V lost 4 bases, J lost 0 bases, and 10 bases lay in between. The CDR3 loop is CSVVSQSSYEQYF. DNA of the CDR3: TGCAGCGTTGTGTCACAGAGCTCCTACGAGCAGTACTTC.

At least ten counts were recorded for this clonotype. The genes are TRBV5-1 and TRBJ2-2; D is unclear. Trimming took 0 bases from V and 9 from J, leaving 9 bases between them. CDR1 and CDR2 from the germline V gene are SGHRS and YFSETQ. CDR3 size: 13 residues. CDR3 amino acids: CASSLGANRELFF. The DNA of the CDR3 is TGCGCCAGCAGCTTGGGGGCTAACCGGGAGCTGTTTTTT.

This clonotype was counted many times. The chain has TRBV7-8 and TRBJ2-7; D not certain. The ends were cut back, 1 base at V and 0 bases at J, with 10 bases in the middle. CDR1 and CDR2 from the germline V gene are SGHVS and FQNEAQ. The CDR3 totals 15 residues. The CDR3 nucleotides read TGTGCCAGCAGCTTAGAGGGCAGGAACTCCTACGAGCAGTACTTC. This gives the protein CASSLEGRNSYEQYF. Full variable domain (remainder filled in from reference TRBV7-8 and TRBJ2-7): GAGVSQSPRYKVAKRGQDVALRCDPISGHVSLFWYQQALGQGPEFLTYFQNEAQLDKSGLPSDRFFAERPEGSVSTLKIQRTQQEDSAVYLCASSLEGRNSYEQYFGPGTRLTVT.

At least ten counts were recorded for this clonotype. The chain has TRBV6-4 and TRBJ2-5, with TRBD2 matching 8 bases. There are 17 residues in the CDR3. J gave up 1 base and V 2 bases, and 9 bases lay outside the gene matches. The V gene's germline CDR1 is MRHNA and CDR2 SNTAGT. CDR3 DNA sequence: TGTGCCAGCAGTGACCGTCTAGCGGGCGGGCCCCAAGAGACCCAGTACTTC. It is translated as CASSDRLAGGPQETQYF.